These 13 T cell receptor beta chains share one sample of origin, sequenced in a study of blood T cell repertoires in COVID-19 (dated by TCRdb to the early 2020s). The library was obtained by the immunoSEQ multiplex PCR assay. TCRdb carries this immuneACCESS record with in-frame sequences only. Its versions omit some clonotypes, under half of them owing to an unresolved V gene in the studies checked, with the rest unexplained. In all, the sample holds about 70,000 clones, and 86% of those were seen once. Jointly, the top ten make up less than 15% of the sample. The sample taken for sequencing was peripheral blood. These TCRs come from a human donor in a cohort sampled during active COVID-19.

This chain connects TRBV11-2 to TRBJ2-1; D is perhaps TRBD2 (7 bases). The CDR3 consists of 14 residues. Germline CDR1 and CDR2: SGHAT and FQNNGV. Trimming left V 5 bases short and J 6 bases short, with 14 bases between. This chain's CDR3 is CASSPRGAGNEQFF. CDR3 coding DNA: TGTGCCAGCAGCCCCCGGGGGGCGGGCAATGAGCAGTTCTTC.

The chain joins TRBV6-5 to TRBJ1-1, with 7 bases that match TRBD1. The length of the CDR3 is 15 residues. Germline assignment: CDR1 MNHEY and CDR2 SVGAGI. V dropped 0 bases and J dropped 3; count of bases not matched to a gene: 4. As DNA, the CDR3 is TGTGCCAGCAGTTACTCGGGCAGGGGGGACACTGAAGCTTTCTTT. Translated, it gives CASSYSGRGDTEAFF.

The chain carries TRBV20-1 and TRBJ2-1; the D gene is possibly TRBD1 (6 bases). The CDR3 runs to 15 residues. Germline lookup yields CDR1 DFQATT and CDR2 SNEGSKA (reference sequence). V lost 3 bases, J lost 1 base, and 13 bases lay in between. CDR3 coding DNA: TGCAGTGCTAGTAACAGGGTGGGATCCTACAATGAGCAGTTCTTC. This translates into CSASNRVGSYNEQFF.

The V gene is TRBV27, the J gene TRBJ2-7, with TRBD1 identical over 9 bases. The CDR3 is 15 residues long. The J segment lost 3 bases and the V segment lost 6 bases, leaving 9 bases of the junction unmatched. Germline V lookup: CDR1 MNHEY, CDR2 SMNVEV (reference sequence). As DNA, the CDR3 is TGTGCCAGCAGCCGCCGGGACAGGGAGCTCTACGAGCAGTACTTC. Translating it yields CASSRRDRELYEQYF.

CDR3 DNA: TGCGCCAGCAGTGAGGGACAGGGGAGGAGGGAGCAGTTCTTC. As protein: CASSEGQGRREQFF. The chain recombines TRBV10-1 with TRBJ2-1, with 9 bases matching TRBD1. Unmatched junction bases numbered 6, after V lost 2 bases and J lost 10 bases. Germline CDR1 and CDR2: WNHNN and SYGVQD (reference sequence). The CDR3 is 14 residues long.

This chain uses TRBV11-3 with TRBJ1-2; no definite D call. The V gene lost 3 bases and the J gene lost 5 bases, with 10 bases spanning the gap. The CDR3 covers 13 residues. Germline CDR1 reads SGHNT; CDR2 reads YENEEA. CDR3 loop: CASSLAEGYGYTF. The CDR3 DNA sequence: TGTGCCAGCAGCTTGGCCGAGGGATATGGCTACACCTTC.

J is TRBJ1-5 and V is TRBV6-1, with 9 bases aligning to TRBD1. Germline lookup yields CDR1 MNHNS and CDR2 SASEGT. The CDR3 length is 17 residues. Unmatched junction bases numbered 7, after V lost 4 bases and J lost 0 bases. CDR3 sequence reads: CASSGWGTGYSNQPQHF. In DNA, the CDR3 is TGTGCCAGCAGTGGCTGGGGGACAGGGTATAGCAATCAGCCCCAGCATTTT.

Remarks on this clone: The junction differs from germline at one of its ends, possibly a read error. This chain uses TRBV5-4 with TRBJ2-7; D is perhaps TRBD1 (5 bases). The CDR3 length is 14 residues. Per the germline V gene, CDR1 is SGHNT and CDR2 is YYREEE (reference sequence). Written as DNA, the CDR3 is TGTACCAGCAGCCCGGACATGATTTGGGGAAAGCAGTACTTC. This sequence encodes CTSSPDMIWGKQYF.

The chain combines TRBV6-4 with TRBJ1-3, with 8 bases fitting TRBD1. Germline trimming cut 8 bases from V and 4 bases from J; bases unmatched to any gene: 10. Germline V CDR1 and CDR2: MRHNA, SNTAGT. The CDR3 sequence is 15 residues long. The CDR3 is CASRRQGYRGNTIYF. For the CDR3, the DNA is TGTGCCAGCCGGCGACAGGGGTATCGGGGAAACACCATATATTTT.

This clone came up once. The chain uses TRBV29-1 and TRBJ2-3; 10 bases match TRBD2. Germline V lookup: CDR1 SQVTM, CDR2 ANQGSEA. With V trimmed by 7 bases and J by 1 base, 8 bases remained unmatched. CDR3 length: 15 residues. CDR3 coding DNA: TGCAGCGGGGGAGGGCTAGCGGGGGGCACAGATACGCAGTATTTT. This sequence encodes CSGGGLAGGTDTQYF.

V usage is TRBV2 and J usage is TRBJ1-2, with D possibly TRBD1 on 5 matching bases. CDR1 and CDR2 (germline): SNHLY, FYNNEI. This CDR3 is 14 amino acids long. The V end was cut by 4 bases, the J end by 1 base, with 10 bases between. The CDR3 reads CASSALGLNYGYTF. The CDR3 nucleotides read TGTGCCAGCAGTGCCTTGGGGCTTAACTATGGCTACACCTTC.

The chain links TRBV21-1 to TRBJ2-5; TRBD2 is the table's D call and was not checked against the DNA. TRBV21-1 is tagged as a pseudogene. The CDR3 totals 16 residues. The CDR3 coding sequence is TGTGCCAGCAGCAAGGGAATTAGCGGGGAGTGTGAGACCCAGTACTTC. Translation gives CASSKGISGECETQYF.

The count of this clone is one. CDR3 DNA sequence: TGCGCCAGCAGTTGGGACACTACTAATGAAAAACTGTTTTTT. Protein sequence: CASSWDTTNEKLFF. The chain couples TRBV5-1 to TRBJ1-4; D might be TRBD1 (6 bases). The germline V gene has CDR1 SGHRS and CDR2 YFSETQ. V lost 5 bases to trimming and J lost 2 bases, with 10 bases between them. CDR3 length equals 14 residues.